The 32 T cell receptor beta chains in this list originate from one sample, sequenced in a study of OX40 agonist ivuxolimab in advanced cancers. TCRdb's copy holds only in-frame clones and misses some; the assay was immunoSEQ multiplex PCR. The sample carries 55,000 to 70,000 clones, approximately 90% recorded once. Sample: CD4+ or CD8+ T cells sorted from blood, taken in a trial of the OX40 agonist ivuxolimab. The receptors were gathered from an adult with an advanced solid tumor such as melanoma, head and neck, liver or kidney cancer.

V and J are TRBV5-1 and TRBJ2-7; possible D gene TRBD1, 6 bases. The V end lost 5 bases, the J end lost 2 bases, and 11 bases lay between the germline ends. This CDR3 has 13 residues. Germline V CDR1 and CDR2: SGHRS, YFSETQ. CDR3 region: CASSSAGAYEQYF. The CDR3 DNA sequence: TGCGCCAGCAGTTCGGCAGGGGCCTACGAGCAGTACTTC. The whole variable domain, remainder taken from reference TRBV5-1 and TRBJ2-7, is KAGVTQTPRYLIKTRGQQVTLSCSPISGHRSVSWYQQTPGQGLQFLFEYFSETQRNKGNFPGRFSGRQFSNSRSEMNVSTLELGDSALYLCASSSAGAYEQYFGPGTRLTVT.

The CDR3 DNA follows: TGCGCCAGCAGCGTTGGACAAACGAACACTGAAGCTTTCTTT. Amino acids: CASSVGQTNTEAFF. The rearrangement joins TRBV5-1 to TRBJ1-1; D may be TRBD1 (5 bases). From germline, CDR1 is SGHRS and CDR2 YFSETQ. CDR3 length: 14 residues. V was trimmed by 4 bases and J by 1 base, leaving 11 bases between them.

V is TRBV19 and J is TRBJ1-1; 7 bases line up with TRBD1. The CDR3 spans 14 residues. The germline V gene encodes CDR1 LNHDA and CDR2 SQIVND (reference sequence). After removal of 6 bases from V and 2 bases from J, the junction contained 6 bases not matched to a gene. Here the CDR3 DNA reads TGTGCCAGTAGGACGACAGGGTTAAACACTGAAGCTTTCTTT. Protein sequence: CASRTTGLNTEAFF.

The rearrangement links TRBV7-2 to TRBJ2-5; TRBD2 matches 11 bases. Per germline, CDR1 SGHTA and CDR2 FQGNSA. Losses at the gene ends were 5 bases for V and 5 bases for J; bases not matched to a gene: 13. The length of the CDR3 is 17 residues. This CDR3 is CASSKTLSGGAGETQYF. In nucleotides, the CDR3 is TGTGCCAGCAGCAAGACCCTTAGCGGGGGGGCCGGGGAGACCCAGTACTTC.

The chain is built from TRBV6-1 and TRBJ2-5, with TRBD2 as a possible D gene (5 bases). Between the trimmed V and J ends, which lost 6 bases and 2 bases, there was a span of 10 bases. The germline V gene has CDR1 MNHNS and CDR2 SASEGT. This CDR3 comprises 13 residues. The CDR3, as DNA: TGTGCCAGCAGGACGGACTCTCAAGAGACCCAGTACTTC. It encodes CASRTDSQETQYF.

This chain connects TRBV10-3 to TRBJ1-1; D might be TRBD1 (5 bases). This CDR3 has 13 residues. The ends were cut back, 7 bases at V and 4 bases at J, with 13 bases in the middle. Germline lookup yields CDR1 ENHRY and CDR2 SYGVKD. The CDR3 reads CAIKPQGGTEAFF. Written as DNA, the CDR3 is TGTGCCATCAAACCCCAGGGAGGCACTGAAGCTTTCTTT.

The chain has TRBV4-1 and TRBJ1-3, with D tentatively TRBD1 (5 bases). CDR3 length: 18 residues. The germline CDR1 and CDR2 sequences are MGHRA and YSYEKL. Trimming left V 0 bases short and J 0 bases short, with 15 bases between. The CDR3 loop is CASSQDQGLRLSGNTIYF. The CDR3 DNA reads TGCGCCAGCAGCCAAGATCAGGGCTTGCGGCTCTCTGGAAACACCATATATTTT.

The chain employs TRBV6-1 and TRBJ1-2; D ambiguous. Trimming removed 6 bases from V and 4 bases from J, with 9 bases in between. Per the germline V gene, CDR1 is MNHNS and CDR2 is SASEGT. This CDR3 contains 12 residues. CDR3 DNA: TGTGCCAGCAGGTTAGGGATCTATGGCTACACCTTC. It yields the protein CASRLGIYGYTF.

The chain is built from TRBV30 and TRBJ1-2; 7 bases map to TRBD1. V trimming: 3 bases; J trimming: 4 bases; junction bases outside the gene matches: 5. The CDR3 totals 13 residues. The V gene's germline CDR1 is GTSNPN and CDR2 SVGIG (reference sequence). Written as DNA, the CDR3 is TGTGCCTGGAGGCTTGGGACAGTCTATGGCTACACCTTC. This gives the protein CAWRLGTVYGYTF.

The rearrangement joins TRBV7-8 to TRBJ2-5, with D unclear. Germline loops: CDR1 SGHVS, CDR2 FQNEAQ. The CDR3 is 12 residues long. Trimming removed 5 bases from V and 4 bases from J, with 8 bases in between. The CDR3 DNA is TGTGCCAGCAGCGCCCCGGTAGAGACCCAGTACTTC. Protein: CASSAPVETQYF.

The chain combines TRBV7-9 with TRBJ1-2; 11 bases are a match to TRBD1. Per germline, CDR1 SEHNR and CDR2 FQNEAQ (reference sequence). V lost 5 bases and J lost 7; bases outside the gene matches: 6. CDR3 length equals 14 residues. CDR3 residues: CASSRGQGAGGYTF. In DNA form, the CDR3 reads TGTGCCAGCAGCCGAGGACAGGGGGCGGGTGGCTACACCTTC.

The CDR3 sequence is CASSLWGETKQQETQYF. For the CDR3, the DNA is TGTGCCAGCAGTTTATGGGGTGAGACTAAACAACAAGAGACCCAGTACTTC. V is TRBV28 and J is TRBJ2-5, with TRBD2 as a possible D gene (5 bases). Germline V gives CDR1 MDHEN, CDR2 SYDVKM. The length of the CDR3 is 17 residues. Trimming removed 0 bases from V and 2 bases from J, with 16 bases in between.

V is TRBV11-3 and J is TRBJ2-2, with no clear D. The V end lost 5 bases, the J end lost 4 bases, and 11 bases lay between the germline ends. The CDR3 consists of 14 residues. Per the germline V gene, CDR1 is SGHNT and CDR2 is YENEEA. The CDR3 is CASSNPVGTGELFF. In DNA form, the CDR3 reads TGTGCCAGCAGCAACCCGGTGGGCACCGGGGAGCTGTTTTTT.

The genes are TRBV6-1 and TRBJ2-7; no clear D gene. Trimming removed 4 bases at V and 6 bases at J, with 13 bases between. CDR1 is MNHNS, CDR2 SASEGT, per germline. This CDR3 has 13 amino acids. The CDR3 DNA follows: TGTGCCAGCAGTGTTGAGGAATGGGGCGAGCAGTACTTC. The encoded protein is CASSVEEWGEQYF.

The chain joins TRBV5-1 to TRBJ2-2; D tentatively fits TRBD1 or TRBD2 (6 bases each). This CDR3 has 17 residues. V was clipped by 4 bases and J by 1 base, with 17 bases between them. The germline gives CDR1 SGHRS, CDR2 YFSETQ. This CDR3 is CASSLSGGRLNTGELFF. The CDR3 region has the DNA TGCGCCAGCAGCCTTTCCGGGGGCAGACTGAACACCGGGGAGCTGTTTTTT.

This rearrangement joins TRBV2 to TRBJ1-2; perhaps TRBD1 as D (5 bases). Germline CDR1 is SNHLY and CDR2 is FYNNEI. The V gene lost 5 bases and the J gene lost 8 bases, with 24 bases spanning the gap. This CDR3 has 16 amino acids. In DNA, the CDR3 is TGTGCCAGCAGTCCCTGGTCAGCTAACGGGGGAGGCGGCTACACCTTC. It specifies CASSPWSANGGGGYTF. The full variable domain, in which reference TRBV2 and TRBJ1-2 provide the parts outside the CDR3, is EPEVTQTPSHQVTQMGQEVILRCVPISNHLYFYWYRQILGQKVEFLVSFYNNEISEKSEIFDDQFSVERPDGSNFTLKIRSTKLEDSAMYFCASSPWSANGGGGYTFGSGTRLTVV.

The DNA of the CDR3 is TGTGCCAGCAGCTCGGGACAGCAATACGAGCAGTACTTC. It specifies CASSSGQQYEQYF. The rearrangement links TRBV7-6 to TRBJ2-7, with 7 bases lining up with TRBD1. The CDR3 has 13 amino acids. Germline V lookup: CDR1 SGHVS, CDR2 FNYEAQ. With V trimmed by 4 bases and J by 4 bases, 4 bases remained unmatched. The full variable domain, its missing parts supplied by reference TRBV7-6 and TRBJ2-7, is GAGVSQSPRYKVTKRGQDVALRCDPISGHVSLYWYRQALGQGPEFLTYFNYEAQQDKSGLPNDRFSAERPEGSISTLTIQRTEQRDSAMYRCASSSGQQYEQYFGPGTRLTVT.

The V gene is TRBV6-1, the J gene TRBJ2-3; D possibly corresponds to TRBD2 (6 bases). Deletions cut 6 bases from V and 9 bases from J, with 19 bases between. CDR3 size: 14 residues. From germline, CDR1 is MNHNS and CDR2 SASEGT. CDR3 nucleotide sequence: TGTGCCAGCAGCCAAGGGAGCGGGTCACGAACGCAGTATTTT. This encodes CASSQGSGSRTQYF.

This clone was found once. The chain combines TRBV25-1 with TRBJ2-7; D is possibly TRBD2 (5 bases). V dropped 8 bases and J dropped 2 bases, with 22 bases sitting between them. Germline V gene sequence: CDR1 MGHDK, CDR2 SYGVNS. There are 16 residues in the CDR3. CDR3 nucleotide sequence: TGTGCCAGCTCGAACCCCGAGGGATCGAGAACCTACGAGCAGTACTTC. It codes for CASSNPEGSRTYEQYF.

The chain carries TRBV10-3 and TRBJ1-4; TRBD1 matches at 8 bases. After removal of 6 bases from V and 1 base from J, the junction contained 4 bases not matched to a gene. The length of the CDR3 is 15 residues. Germline V gene data show CDR1 as ENHRY and CDR2 as SYGVKD. DNA for the CDR3: TGTGCCATCAGGCAGGGGGCGGGAACTAATGAAAAACTGTTTTTT. Its protein is CAIRQGAGTNEKLFF.

The V and J genes are TRBV2 and TRBJ2-1; D may be TRBD1 (5 bases). Trimming pared 4 bases from V and 3 bases from J, leaving 7 bases between. This CDR3 is 13 amino acids long. From germline, CDR1 is SNHLY and CDR2 FYNNEI. The CDR3 here is CASSADNYNEQFF. The CDR3 coding sequence is TGTGCCAGCAGTGCGGACAACTACAATGAGCAGTTCTTC.

This clone was found once. The genes are TRBV4-1 and TRBJ2-5; tentatively, D is TRBD1 (6 bases). Near its end, the DNA agrees better with TRBJ2-7, so the J call may be wrong. There are 14 residues in the CDR3. Germline CDR1 and CDR2: MGHRA and YSYEKL. The CDR3 DNA is TGCGCCAGCAGCCGCGTAGGACAGTCCTACGAGCAGTACTTC. Translated: CASSRVGQSYEQYF.

The chain recombines TRBV7-9 with TRBJ2-5, with 9 bases that match TRBD1. CDR3 size: 13 residues. Germline V gene lookup returns CDR1 SEHNR and CDR2 FQNEAQ (reference sequence). After removal of 6 bases from V and 6 bases from J, the junction contained 5 bases not matched to a gene. The CDR3 sequence: CASRADRGQTQYF. The CDR3 nucleotides are TGTGCCAGCAGGGCGGACAGGGGACAGACCCAGTACTTC.

In its sample, this clone was seen once. This chain uses TRBV5-4 with TRBJ1-2; a weak D match, TRBD1 (5 bases). This CDR3 has 15 residues. CDR1 is SGHNT and CDR2 is YYREEE in the germline V gene (reference sequence). Trimming removed 4 bases at V and 0 bases at J, with 13 bases between. In DNA form, the CDR3 reads TGTGCCAGCAGCCGTCAAATACAGGCTAACTATGGCTACACCTTC. Its translation is CASSRQIQANYGYTF.

V usage is TRBV21-1 and J usage is TRBJ1-5; TRBD1 is the table's D call and was not checked against the DNA. TRBV21-1 is a listed pseudogene. The CDR3 consists of 15 residues. CDR3 amino acids: CASSKVDRSNQPQHF. CDR3 coding DNA: TGTGCCAGCAGCAAAGTAGACAGGAGCAATCAGCCCCAGCATTTT.

The chain combines TRBV7-2 with TRBJ2-1; D is possibly TRBD1 or TRBD2 (5 bases each). Trimming stripped 3 bases from V and 9 bases from J, with 21 bases between. Germline CDR1 reads SGHTA; CDR2 reads FQGNSA. The CDR3 spans 16 residues. CDR3 DNA sequence: TGTGCCAGCAGCTTTTCGCGCGGTGGGGGAGTAGGTGAGCAGTTCTTC. It encodes CASSFSRGGGVGEQFF. Full variable domain (rest looked up from reference TRBV7-2 and TRBJ2-1): GAGVSQSPSNKVTEKGKDVELRCDPISGHTALYWYRQSLGQGLEFLIYFQGNSAPDKSGLPSDRFSAERTGGSVSTLTIQRTQQEDSAVYLCASSFSRGGGVGEQFFGPGTRLTVL.

This clone was seen only once. The chain carries TRBV7-8 and TRBJ1-2, with D possibly TRBD1 on 5 matching bases. The germline V gene encodes CDR1 SGHVS and CDR2 FQNEAQ. The V end was cut by 1 base, the J end by 5 bases, with 11 bases between. The CDR3 is 14 amino acids. The CDR3 is CASSLGQRGYGYTF. CDR3 coding DNA: TGTGCCAGCAGCTTAGGACAGAGGGGATATGGCTACACCTTC.

CDR3 bases: TGTGCCAGCAGACCCGGACAGGGGAGATCTGGAAACACCATATATTTT. Translating it yields CASRPGQGRSGNTIYF. V is TRBV7-9 and J is TRBJ1-3; TRBD1 matches at 9 bases. The CDR3 consists of 16 residues. Germline V gene data show CDR1 as SEHNR and CDR2 as FQNEAQ (reference sequence). V lost 6 bases to trimming and J lost 1 base; unmatched junction nucleotides: 7.

The gene calls are TRBV19 and TRBJ2-7; 10 nucleotides match TRBD2. J lost 7 bases, V lost 6 bases, and 12 bases had no gene match. Germline loops: CDR1 LNHDA, CDR2 SQIVND (reference sequence). This CDR3 comprises 15 residues. The CDR3 DNA is TGTGCCAGTAGCCCCCCGGGACTAGCGCTCCTGGAGCAGTACTTC. Translating it yields CASSPPGLALLEQYF. Based on the CDR3 plus reference TRBV19 and TRBJ2-7, the full variable domain is DGGITQSPKYLFRKEGQNVTLSCEQNLNHDAMYWYRQDPGQGLRLIYYSQIVNDFQKGDIAEGYSVSREKKESFPLTVTSAQKNPTAFYLCASSPPGLALLEQYFGPGTRLTVT.

The chain uses TRBV5-1 and TRBJ1-2; 8 bases line up with TRBD1. CDR1 is SGHRS and CDR2 is YFSETQ in the germline V gene. The CDR3 spans 14 residues. V was pared by 3 bases and J by 8 bases, with 9 bases of the junction left unmatched. The chain's CDR3 is CASSSGGARWGYTF. For the CDR3, the DNA is TGCGCCAGCAGCTCAGGGGGCGCGAGATGGGGCTACACCTTC.

CDR3 DNA sequence: TGTGCCAGCAGCCAGCTGGGGACCTCTGGAAACACCATATATTTT. It codes for CASSQLGTSGNTIYF. The chain couples TRBV14 to TRBJ1-3; D perhaps matches TRBD1 (5 bases). The V end lost 3 bases, the J end lost 0 bases, and 9 bases lay between the germline ends. Germline loops: CDR1 SGHDN, CDR2 FVKESK. The CDR3 has 15 residues.

The chain combines TRBV19 with TRBJ1-3; 7 bases align to TRBD1. Germline CDR1 is LNHDA and CDR2 is SQIVND (reference sequence). After removal of 6 bases from V and 3 bases from J, the junction contained 5 bases not matched to a gene. This CDR3 spans 14 amino acids. CDR3 in amino acids: CASRQGQGGNTIYF. In DNA form, the CDR3 reads TGTGCCAGTAGACAGGGGCAAGGTGGAAACACCATATATTTT. The full variable domain, with the rest looked up from reference TRBV19 and TRBJ1-3, is DGGITQSPKYLFRKEGQNVTLSCEQNLNHDAMYWYRQDPGQGLRLIYYSQIVNDFQKGDIAEGYSVSREKKESFPLTVTSAQKNPTAFYLCASRQGQGGNTIYFGEGSWLTVV.